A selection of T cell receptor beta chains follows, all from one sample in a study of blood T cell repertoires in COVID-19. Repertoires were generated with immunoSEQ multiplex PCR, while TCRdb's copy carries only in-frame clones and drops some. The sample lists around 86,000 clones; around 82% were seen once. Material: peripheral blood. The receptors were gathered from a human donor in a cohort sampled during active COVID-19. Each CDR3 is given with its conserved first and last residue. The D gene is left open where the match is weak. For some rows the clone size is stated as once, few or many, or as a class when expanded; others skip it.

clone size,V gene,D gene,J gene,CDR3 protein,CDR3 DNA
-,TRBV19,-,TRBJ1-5,CASSGSRPRGQPQHF,TGTGCCAGTAGTGGTAGCCGGCCGCGGGGTCAGCCCCAGCATTTT
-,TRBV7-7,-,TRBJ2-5,CASSLGGVRDQETQYF,TGTGCCAGCAGCTTAGGGGGAGTTAGGGACCAAGAGACCCAGTACTTC
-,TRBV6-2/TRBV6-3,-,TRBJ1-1,CASNPRGRGALSEAFF,TGTGCCAGCAACCCAAGAGGCCGTGGGGCTCTTTCTGAAGCTTTCTTT
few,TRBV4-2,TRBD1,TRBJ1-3,CASRRQGDSGNTIYF,TGTGCCAGCAGACGACAGGGTGACTCTGGAAACACCATATATTTT
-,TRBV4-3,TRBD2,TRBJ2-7,CASSQVRRTSASFGYEQYF,TGCGCCAGCAGCCAAGTAAGGAGAACTAGCGCTTCCTTTGGGTACGAGCAGTACTTC
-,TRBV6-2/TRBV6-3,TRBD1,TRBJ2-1,CASSLRDRPYNEQFF,TGTGCCAGCAGCCTCCGGGACAGGCCCTACAATGAGCAGTTCTTC
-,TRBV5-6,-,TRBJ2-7,CASSLVQGRKSEQYF,TGTGCCAGCAGCTTGGTACAGGGTCGGAAAAGCGAGCAGTACTTC
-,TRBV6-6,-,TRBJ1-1,CASCLMNTEAFF,TGTGCCAGCTGTTTAATGAACACTGAAGCTTTCTTT
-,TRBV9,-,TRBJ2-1,CASSVVQGGMDEQFF,TGTGCCAGCAGCGTAGTACAGGGGGGGATGGATGAGCAGTTCTTC
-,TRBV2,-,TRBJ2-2,CASSERQGSTGELFF,TGTGCCAGCAGTGAACGGCAGGGCTCCACCGGGGAGCTGTTTTTT
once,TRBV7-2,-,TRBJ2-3,CASSLEGRGPQYF,TGTGCCAGCAGCTTAGAGGGGCGGGGGCCGCAGTATTTT
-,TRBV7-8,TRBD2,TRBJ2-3,CASEKRRGVSTDTQYF,TGTGCCAGCGAAAAGAGGCGGGGGGTCAGCACAGATACGCAGTATTTT
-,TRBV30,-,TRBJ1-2,CAWTGNYGYTF,TGTGCCTGGACGGGGAACTATGGCTACACCTTC
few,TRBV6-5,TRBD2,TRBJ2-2,CASSYSAGTITGELFF,TGTGCCAGCAGTTACTCGGCGGGGACTATCACCGGGGAGCTGTTTTTT
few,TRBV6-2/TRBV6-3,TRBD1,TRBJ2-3,CASSYTKAPGTGGTDTQYF,TGTGCCAGCAGTTACACCAAAGCGCCCGGGACAGGGGGGACAGATACGCAGTATTTT